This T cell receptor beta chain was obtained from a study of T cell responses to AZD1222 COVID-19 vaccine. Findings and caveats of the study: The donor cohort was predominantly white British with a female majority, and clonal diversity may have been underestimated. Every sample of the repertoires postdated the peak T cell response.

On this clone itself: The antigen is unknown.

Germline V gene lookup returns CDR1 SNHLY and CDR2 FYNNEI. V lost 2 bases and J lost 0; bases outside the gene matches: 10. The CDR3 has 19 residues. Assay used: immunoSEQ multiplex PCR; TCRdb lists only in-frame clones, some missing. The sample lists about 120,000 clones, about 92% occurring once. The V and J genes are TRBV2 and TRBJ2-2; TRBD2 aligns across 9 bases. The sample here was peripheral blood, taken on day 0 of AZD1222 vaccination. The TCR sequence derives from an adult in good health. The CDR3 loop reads CASSEWLPTSGSNTGELFF. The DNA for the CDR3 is TGTGCCAGCAGTGAATGGCTCCCGACTAGCGGATCGAACACCGGGGAGCTGTTTTTT.